These T cell receptor beta chains were read from a single sample in a study of T cell responses to AZD1222 COVID-19 vaccine. The data were produced by immunoSEQ multiplex PCR, yet TCRdb's version contains in-frame clones alone and is incomplete. This table holds some 39,000 clones, 90% found once. Source: peripheral blood, taken 28 days after the second AZD1222 dose. Receptors were obtained from an adult who received the AZD1222 COVID-19 vaccine. CDR3s include the opening cysteine and the closing phenylalanine or tryptophan. The D gene is left open where the match is weak. Clone size is stated in some rows and not others, as once, few, many or a class when expanded.

TRBJ2-1 | TRBD2 | TRBV6-2/TRBV6-3 | . | CASSLAGSYNEQFF | TGTGCCAGCAGTTTAGCGGGGTCTTACAATGAGCAGTTCTTC
TRBJ1-1 | TRBD1 | TRBV7-2 | . | CASRRLRDSPTEAFF | TGTGCCAGCAGACGTCTACGGGACAGCCCGACTGAAGCTTTCTTT
TRBJ2-3 | TRBD1 | TRBV5-8 | . | CASSLGTGRLTDTQYF | TGTGCCAGCAGCTTAGGGACAGGAAGACTAACAGATACGCAGTATTTT
TRBJ1-3 | . | TRBV12-3/TRBV12-4 | once | CASSLTRNTIYF | TGTGCCAGCAGTTTAACCCGAAACACCATATATTTT
TRBJ1-6 | TRBD1 | TRBV19 | . | CASRGAGGLNSPLHF | TGTGCCAGTAGAGGGGCAGGGGGCTTGAATTCACCCCTCCACTTT
TRBJ2-7 | . | TRBV29-1 | . | CSVAGTPYEQYF | TGCAGCGTTGCCGGGACCCCCTACGAGCAGTACTTC
TRBJ1-2 | TRBD1 | TRBV4-2 | . | CASSQDPGTVSGGYTF | TGTGCCAGCAGCCAAGATCCGGGGACAGTGTCGGGCGGCTACACCTTC
TRBJ1-2 | . | TRBV5-4 | . | CASSLGHTSNYGYTF | TGTGCCAGCAGCTTGGGACACACCTCTAACTATGGCTACACCTTC
TRBJ1-1 | . | TRBV6-5 | few | CASTLGILGTEAFF | TGTGCCAGCACCTTGGGGATTTTGGGCACTGAAGCTTTCTTT
TRBJ1-1 | . | TRBV10-2 | . | CASSATGFTEAFF | TGCGCCAGCAGTGCAACGGGGTTCACTGAAGCTTTCTTT
TRBJ2-6 | TRBD1 | TRBV7-6 | . | CASSLSRQGGSGANVLTF | TGTGCCAGCAGCTTAAGCCGACAGGGGGGCTCTGGGGCCAACGTCCTGACTTTC
TRBJ1-3 | . | TRBV6-5 | once | CASTDSGNTIYF | TGTGCCAGCACCGACTCTGGAAACACCATATATTTT
TRBJ2-7 | . | TRBV6-5 | . | CASEVTTRGHEQYF | TGTGCCAGCGAAGTGACGACCAGGGGTCACGAGCAGTACTTC
TRBJ2-2 | TRBD2 | TRBV9 | . | CASSFSGGNTGELFF | TGTGCCAGCAGCTTTAGCGGGGGGAACACCGGGGAGCTGTTTTTT
TRBJ2-1 | . | TRBV19 | . | CASRTSPRGTPYNEQFF | TGTGCCAGTAGAACCTCACCGCGGGGGACACCCTACAATGAGCAGTTCTTC
TRBJ2-7 | . | TRBV6-2/TRBV6-3 | . | CASSYSRNGQKVEQYF | TGTGCCAGCAGTTACTCTCGAAATGGACAGAAGGTCGAGCAGTACTTC
TRBJ2-2 | . | TRBV6-2/TRBV6-3 | . | CASSLISNTGELFF | TGTGCCAGCAGCTTAATATCGAACACCGGGGAGCTGTTTTTT
TRBJ2-7 | . | TRBV3-1/TRBV3-2 | large | CASSQDERGRGGYEQYF | TGTGCCAGCAGCCAAGACGAACGCGGCAGGGGAGGCTACGAGCAGTACTTC
TRBJ1-5 | TRBD1 | TRBV6-2/TRBV6-3 | few | CASSSDRERSQPQHF | TGTGCCAGCAGTTCGGACAGGGAGCGGAGTCAGCCCCAGCATTTT
TRBJ2-1 | . | TRBV20-1 | . | CSASAERIYNEQFF | TGCAGTGCTAGTGCAGAACGAATATACAATGAGCAGTTCTTC
TRBJ1-6 | . | TRBV7-9 | . | CASSLVGGPLHF | TGTGCCAGCAGCTTGGTCGGGGGGCCCCTCCACTTT
TRBJ1-2 | . | TRBV30 | . | CAWRQAGRGSYGYTF | TGTGCCTGGAGGCAAGCAGGCAGGGGTAGCTATGGCTACACCTTC
TRBJ1-5 | . | TRBV7-2 | . | CASSLGRTAEPQHF | TGTGCCAGCAGCTTAGGAAGGACAGCCGAGCCCCAGCATTTT
TRBJ2-3 | TRBD2 | TRBV7-2 | . | CASSRDYTSTDTQYF | TGTGCCAGCAGCAGGGACTATACTAGCACAGATACGCAGTATTTT
TRBJ1-1 | . | TRBV25-1 | . | CASKRGGDTEAFF | TGTGCCAGCAAAAGAGGGGGGGACACTGAAGCTTTCTTT
TRBJ1-1 | . | TRBV5-4 | . | CASSFGGNTEAFF | TGTGCCAGCAGCTTCGGGGGAAACACTGAAGCTTTCTTT
TRBJ2-3 | . | TRBV25-1 | once | CASSEAGSGDTQYF | TGTGCCAGCAGTGAGGCGGGTTCAGGGGATACGCAGTATTTT
TRBJ1-4 | TRBD1 | TRBV9 | . | CASSVDGQAGNEKLFF | TGTGCCAGCAGCGTAGATGGACAGGCGGGTAATGAAAAACTGTTTTTT
TRBJ2-3 | . | TRBV29-1 | . | CSVGSGTDTQYF | TGCAGCGTCGGTAGTGGTACAGATACGCAGTATTTT
TRBJ1-1 | . | TRBV5-1 | . | CASSLGRTLMNTEAFF | TGCGCCAGCAGCTTGGGTAGGACACTCATGAACACTGAAGCTTTCTTT
TRBJ1-2 | . | TRBV10-3 | . | CAISETTNYGYTF | TGTGCCATCAGTGAGACTACGAACTATGGCTACACCTTC
TRBJ1-2 | . | TRBV5-5 | few | CASSLGDVGNYGYTF | TGTGCCAGCAGCTTGGGGGACGTGGGAAACTATGGCTACACCTTC
TRBJ2-7 | . | TRBV5-1 | . | CASSLAGGREQYF | TGCGCCAGCAGCTTGGCAGGGGGGCGCGAGCAGTACTTC
TRBJ1-5 | . | TRBV27 | . | CASRKRGDQPQHF | TGTGCCAGCAGAAAAAGGGGGGACCAGCCCCAGCATTTT
TRBJ1-4 | . | TRBV4-2 | . | CAVSGAGNEKLFF | TGTGCAGTCTCGGGGGCCGGTAATGAAAAACTGTTTTTT
TRBJ1-1 | . | TRBV19 | . | CASSAPGRRTEAFF | TGTGCCAGTAGTGCCCCAGGGAGGAGGACTGAAGCTTTCTTT
TRBJ2-5 | TRBD2 | TRBV4-3 | . | CASSQDGTSGVETQYF | TGCGCCAGCAGCCAAGACGGAACTAGCGGGGTCGAGACCCAGTACTTC
TRBJ2-1 | TRBD1 | TRBV15 | . | CATSRDFGTGSYNEQFF | TGTGCCACCAGCAGAGATTTCGGGACAGGGTCCTACAATGAGCAGTTCTTC
TRBJ2-7 | . | TRBV12-3/TRBV12-4 | . | CASSFVGFGEQYF | TGTGCCAGCAGTTTTGTGGGATTCGGCGAGCAGTACTTC
TRBJ2-1 | TRBD2 | TRBV9 | . | CASSVGLAGEQFF | TGTGCCAGCAGCGTAGGCCTAGCGGGAGAGCAGTTCTTC
TRBJ1-2 | TRBD1 | TRBV6-5 | . | CASSNRDRGDYGYTF | TGTGCCAGCAGTAACCGGGACAGGGGGGACTATGGCTACACCTTC
TRBJ2-1 | . | TRBV29-1 | . | CSAKGGGNEQFF | TGCAGCGCGAAGGGGGGAGGTAATGAGCAGTTCTTC
TRBJ2-5 | . | TRBV5-1 | . | CASSRVTGTQETQYF | TGCGCCAGCAGCCGAGTTACCGGGACCCAAGAGACCCAGTACTTC
TRBJ1-1 | . | TRBV2 | . | CASTTGNTEAFF | TGTGCCAGCACTACGGGGAACACTGAAGCTTTCTTT
TRBJ1-2 | . | TRBV19 | . | CASSMPSTASYGYTF | TGTGCCAGTAGTATGCCCTCGACGGCGAGCTATGGCTACACCTTC
TRBJ1-4 | . | TRBV7-2 | once | CASSSPILWEKLFF | TGTGCCAGCAGCTCCCCGATCCTTTGGGAAAAACTGTTTTTT
TRBJ2-1 | . | TRBV9 | . | CASSSSGNSYNEQFF | TGTGCCAGCAGTTCTTCAGGGAACTCCTACAATGAGCAGTTCTTC
TRBJ2-5 | TRBD2 | TRBV5-1 | . | CASSLVPSGAETQYF | TGCGCCAGCAGCTTGGTACCTAGCGGGGCGGAGACCCAGTACTTC
TRBJ2-1 | . | TRBV19 | . | CASSPIAQGIYNEQFF | TGTGCCAGTAGCCCTATTGCGCAGGGGATCTACAATGAGCAGTTCTTC
TRBJ2-3 | . | TRBV12-3/TRBV12-4 | . | CASSHSTDTQYF | TGTGCCAGCAGCCATAGCACAGATACGCAGTATTTT
TRBJ1-2 | . | TRBV27 | . | CASSPVGNRDGYTF | TGTGCCAGCAGTCCCGTCGGAAATCGGGATGGCTACACCTTC
TRBJ1-1 | . | TRBV20-1 | . | CSASPIDGTRYTEAFF | TGCAGTGCTAGTCCCATTGACGGGACACGGTACACTGAAGCTTTCTTT